This T cell receptor beta chain was profiled in a study of blood T cell repertoires in COVID-19. As for the study in general: From the United States, Italy and Spain came samples of acute and convalescent COVID-19.

TCRdb's table, derived via immunoSEQ multiplex PCR, lists solely in-frame clones and lacks some. The data show around 310,000 clones, with almost 90% seen just once and 0.8% to 1.3% held by the top ten. The CDR3 sequence is 16 residues long. Per germline, CDR1 SGHNT and CDR2 YYREEE (reference sequence). Trimming took 3 bases from V and 1 from J; bases not matched to a gene: 3. The chain joins TRBV5-4 to TRBJ2-3; 12 nucleotides agree with TRBD2. Sequenced sample: peripheral blood. The sequence came from a woman aged 40 to 50 with COVID-19, enrolled during active disease. The CDR3 loop is CASSWTSGVGTDTQYF. In nucleotides, the CDR3 is TGTGCCAGCAGCTGGACTAGCGGGGTCGGCACAGATACGCAGTATTTT. The full variable domain, with the rest looked up from reference TRBV5-4 and TRBJ2-3, is ETGVTQSPTHLIKTRGQQVTLRCSSQSGHNTVSWYQQALGQGPQFIFQYYREEENGRGNFPPRFSGLQFPNYSSELNVNALELDDSALYLCASSWTSGVGTDTQYFGPGTRLTVL.